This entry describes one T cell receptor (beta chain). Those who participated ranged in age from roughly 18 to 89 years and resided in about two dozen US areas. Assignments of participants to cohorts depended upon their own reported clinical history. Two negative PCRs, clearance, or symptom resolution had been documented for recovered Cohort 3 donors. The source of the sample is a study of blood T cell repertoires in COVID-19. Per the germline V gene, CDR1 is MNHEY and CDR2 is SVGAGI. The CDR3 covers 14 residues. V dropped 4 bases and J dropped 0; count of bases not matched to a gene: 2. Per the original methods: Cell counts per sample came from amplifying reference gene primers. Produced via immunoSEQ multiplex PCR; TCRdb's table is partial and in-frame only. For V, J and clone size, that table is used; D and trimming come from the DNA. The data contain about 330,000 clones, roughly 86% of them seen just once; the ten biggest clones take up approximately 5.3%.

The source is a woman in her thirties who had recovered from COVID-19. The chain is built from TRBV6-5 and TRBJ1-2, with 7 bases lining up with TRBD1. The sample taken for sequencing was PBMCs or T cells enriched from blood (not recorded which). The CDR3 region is CASSLGQPNYGYTF. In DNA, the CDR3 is TGTGCCAGCAGTTTGGGACAGCCTAACTATGGCTACACCTTC.